A single sample is the source of the 11 T cell receptor beta chains below, sequenced in a study of CD8 T cells in ankylosing spondylitis. Whole-study results and caveats: Made up of about eight highly homologous variants, a TCR beta motif appeared characteristic of ankylosing spondylitis blood.

TCRdb ran MiXCR on the 5' RACE reads and lists one entry per CDR3 protein. The data contain 800,000 to 900,000 distinct CDR3 sequences, roughly 12% of them seen just once; the ten biggest clones take up around 0.51%. Their recognized antigens are unknown. Sequenced sample: blood, either unsorted or a sorted T cell fraction (not recorded which). These receptors came from a male donor with ankylosing spondylitis.

This clonotype was seen a few times. This CDR3 reads CASSLATQGVTEAFF. CDR3 DNA: TGCGCCAGCAGCTTGGCCACCCAGGGGGTCACTGAAGCTTTCTTT. The J gene is TRBJ1-1, the V gene TRBV5-1; the match to TRBD1 covers 7 bases. This CDR3 has 15 amino acids. Germline values: CDR1 SGHRS, CDR2 YFSETQ. V was clipped by 0 bases and J by 4 bases; unmatched bases: 6. Using reference TRBV5-1 and TRBJ1-1 for the parts outside the CDR3, the full variable domain is KAGVTQTPRYLIKTRGQQVTLSCSPISGHRSVSWYQQTPGQGLQFLFEYFSETQRNKGNFPGRFSGRQFSNSRSEMNVSTLELGDSALYLCASSLATQGVTEAFFGQGTRLTVV.

This clonotype was seen a handful of times. The rearrangement uses TRBV20-1 and TRBJ2-6; D not resolved. Between the trimmed V and J ends, which lost 6 bases and 4 bases, there was a span of 19 bases. The CDR3 runs 16 residues. Germline lookup yields CDR1 DFQATT and CDR2 SNEGSKA (reference sequence). CDR3 bases: TGCAGTGCCACCCGGCGGCGGCTGGGGGGGGCCAACGTCCTGACTTTC. This gives the protein CSATRRRLGGANVLTF.

This clonotype was seen repeatedly, ten times or more. The genes are TRBV12-3 or TRBV12-4 and TRBJ1-2; D is unresolved. This CDR3 comprises 14 residues. Trimming took 6 bases from V and 4 from J, leaving 15 bases between them. CDR3: CASRRAGSSYGYTF. The CDR3 DNA is TGTGCCAGCAGGAGAGCGGGGAGCTCCTATGGCTACACCTTC.

This clonotype was counted ten times or more. The chain uses TRBV29-1 and TRBJ1-1, with a tentative D call TRBD1 (6 bases). Trimming stripped 5 bases from V and 5 bases from J, with 18 bases between. The CDR3 is 14 amino acids. Germline loops: CDR1 SQVTM, CDR2 ANQGSEA. In DNA form, the CDR3 reads TGCAGCGTTCGAGGGGGACGAAGAGAAACTGAAGCTTTCTTT. As protein: CSVRGGRRETEAFF.

This clonotype came up many times. The chain is built from TRBV20-1 and TRBJ2-5; 7 nucleotides align to TRBD2. This CDR3 has 15 amino acids. Germline lookup yields CDR1 DFQATT and CDR2 SNEGSKA (reference sequence). The ends lost 2 bases at V and 4 bases at J; junction bases unmatched: 10. The CDR3 nucleotides read TGCAGTGCTAGACAATCTCAGTCTAGCGGAGAGACCCAGTACTTC. Protein: CSARQSQSSGETQYF.

The chain couples TRBV20-1 to TRBJ2-3, with D possibly matching TRBD1 (6 bases). The CDR3 is 16 amino acids. Germline CDR1 reads DFQATT; CDR2 reads SNEGSKA (reference sequence). V was cut by 0 bases and J by 2 bases, with 15 bases left in between. In DNA form, the CDR3 reads TGCAGTGCTAGAGAGAAACCGGGACAAATCACAGATACGCAGTATTTT. As protein: CSAREKPGQITDTQYF.

The chain recombines TRBV27 with TRBJ1-6; D not resolved. V lost 3 bases to trimming and J lost 8 bases, with 8 bases between them. This CDR3 is built from 13 residues. Germline CDR1 reads MNHEY; CDR2 reads SMNVEV (reference sequence). This CDR3 is CASSFGYYSPLHF. As DNA, the CDR3 is TGTGCCAGCAGTTTCGGCTACTATTCACCCCTCCACTTT.

This clonotype has only a few counts. This sequence joins TRBV9 and TRBJ2-3; maybe TRBD1 (5 bases). From germline, CDR1 is SGDLS and CDR2 YYNGEE. CDR3 length: 15 residues. V lost 5 bases and J 0 bases, leaving 13 bases between the germline ends. CDR3 DNA sequence: TGTGCCAGCAGGGGAACAGGCGCTAGCACAGATACGCAGTATTTT. It translates to CASRGTGASTDTQYF.

In this sample, this clonotype turned up many times. This rearrangement joins TRBV12-3 or TRBV12-4 to TRBJ2-4; D is perhaps TRBD1 (6 bases). The V end was cut by 6 bases, the J end by 0 bases, with 12 bases between. The CDR3 sequence is 15 residues long. The CDR3 reads CASSPNRVAKNIQYF. In nucleotides, the CDR3 is TGTGCCAGCAGCCCTAACAGGGTAGCCAAAAACATTCAGTACTTC.

The V call is TRBV6-1, the J call TRBJ2-2; perhaps TRBD1 as D (6 bases). With 10 bases removed from V and 2 bases from J, the gap between germline ends came to 14 bases. The CDR3 is 14 amino acids. Per the germline V gene, CDR1 is MNHNS and CDR2 is SASEGT. For the CDR3, the DNA is TGTGCCACCTCCCGGGACATTAACACCGGGGAGCTGTTTTTT. This translates into CATSRDINTGELFF.

This clonotype was seen more than once but under ten times. This chain connects TRBV5-8 to TRBJ1-5, with D hard to call. In germline, CDR1 is SGHTS, CDR2 YDEGEE. The CDR3 consists of 13 residues. V was shortened by 1 base and J by 3 bases, with 5 bases between the two germline ends. CDR3 sequence: CASSLFPNQPQHF. The CDR3 DNA reads TGTGCCAGCAGCTTGTTCCCCAATCAGCCCCAGCATTTT.